This TCR beta chain was sequenced during a study of OX40 agonist ivuxolimab in advanced cancers. In the study overall: Ivuxolimab was an agonistic, fully human IgG2 monoclonal antibody directed against OX40 (CD134), a costimulatory receptor. The monotherapy dose-escalation portion (N ≈ 50 patients) of the phase I ivuxolimab trial is reported in the paper. Patients were allowed to have had prior anti-PD-1, anti-PD-L1 or anti-CTLA-4 therapy, and about 40% of the dose-escalation patients had been treated with checkpoint inhibitors. A male proportion of about 79% and a mean age of about 60 years, ranging from roughly 23 to 79, were recorded for the dose-escalation cohort. Of the 50 or so patients in dose escalation, 19 had hepatocellular carcinoma, approximately 15 had melanoma, 9 had renal cell carcinoma and 9 had head and neck cancer. Peripheral TCRbeta sequencing aimed to test whether ivuxolimab altered TCR sequence diversity and caused clonal T-cell expansion. Intravenous ivuxolimab was administered to patients every 2 weeks at six dose levels: 0.01, 0.1, 0.3, 1.5, 3 and 10 mg/kg. Partial responses were achieved by three dose-escalation patients, of whom one had hepatocellular carcinoma and two had cutaneous melanoma. Broader findings and caveats from the paper: Low levels of normalized T-cell clonal expansion were also seen in some patients who did not respond. In partial responders in the 0.1-3.0 mg/kg groups, normalized peripheral clonal expansion was found to be among the lowest, especially among CD8+ T cells. At doses of 0.1 to 3.0 mg/kg, clonal expansion of both CD4+ and CD8+ T cells in blood was seen between baseline and week 6. After ivuxolimab, expanded clones were on average more numerous among CD8+ T cells than among CD4+ T cells. The antigen specificity of the clonally expanded peripheral T cells was not determined.

To note about this clone: This clone's antigen is unknown. Base-call qualities are not available, and no considerably larger clone is one nucleotide away.

The germline V gene (reference sequence) yields WNHNN for CDR1 and SYGVQD for CDR2. Relative to germline, V is 4 bases shorter and J is 7 bases shorter, with 11 bases between their ends. The CDR3, cysteine through phenylalanine, is 12 amino acids long. Only CDR3 DNA remains: 36 bases, in frame from the first base. Genomic DNA was isolated from the sorted cells so that the TCRbeta CDR3 region could be sequenced. TCRbeta CDR3 regions were sequenced using the immunoSEQ Assay. Sourced from immuneACCESS, this table was stored by TCRdb with only in-frame sequences that have V and J called. A share of the clones is absent; for the studies checked, an unresolved V gene accounts for under half, and the remainder has no known explanation. In this sample the table shows fewer than 65,000 clones, roughly 84% of which occur a single time. The ten largest clonotypes hold around 26% of the sample. Patients with autoimmune disease history or receiving systemic immunosuppression were excluded from the trial. In every dose cohort, peripheral blood was drawn for TCR sequencing at baseline, cycle 4 day 1, and cycle 7 day 1. The samples were taken from a phase I, first-in-human, multicenter, open-label dose-escalation trial of ivuxolimab. The trial enrolled adults with locally advanced or metastatic head and neck squamous cell, hepatocellular, melanoma or renal cell carcinoma. Before TCR sequencing, CD4+ T cells and CD8+ T cells from peripheral blood were sorted into separate populations.

The TCR sequence derives from an adult with an advanced solid tumor such as melanoma, head and neck, liver or kidney cancer. The chain is made from TRBV10-1 and TRBJ2-7; the D gene is perhaps TRBD2, from 6 matching bases. The input for sequencing was CD4+ or CD8+ T cells sorted from blood, taken in a trial of the OX40 agonist ivuxolimab. This receptor carries the CDR3 CASSGQGGEQYF. The DNA is TGCGCCAGCAGTGGCCAGGGAGGTGAGCAGTACTTC.